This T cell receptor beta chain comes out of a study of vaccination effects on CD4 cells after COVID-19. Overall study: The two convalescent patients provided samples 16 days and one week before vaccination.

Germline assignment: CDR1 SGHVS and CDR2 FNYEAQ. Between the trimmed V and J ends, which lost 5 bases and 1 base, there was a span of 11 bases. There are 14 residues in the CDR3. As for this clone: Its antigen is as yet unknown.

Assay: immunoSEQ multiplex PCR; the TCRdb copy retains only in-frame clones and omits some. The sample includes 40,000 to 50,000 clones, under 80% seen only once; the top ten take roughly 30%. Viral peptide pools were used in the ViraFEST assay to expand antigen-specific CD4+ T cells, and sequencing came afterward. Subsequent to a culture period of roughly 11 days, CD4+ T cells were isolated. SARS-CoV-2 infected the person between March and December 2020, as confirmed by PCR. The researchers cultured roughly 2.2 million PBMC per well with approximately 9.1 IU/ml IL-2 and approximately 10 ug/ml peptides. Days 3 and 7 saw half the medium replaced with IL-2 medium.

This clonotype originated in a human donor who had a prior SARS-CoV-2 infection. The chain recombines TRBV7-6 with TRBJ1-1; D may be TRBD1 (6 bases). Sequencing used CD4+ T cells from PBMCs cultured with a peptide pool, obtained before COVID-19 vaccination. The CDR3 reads CASSAGVANTEAFF. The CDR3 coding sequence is TGTGCCAGCAGCGCAGGGGTGGCGAACACTGAAGCTTTCTTT.